This T cell receptor beta chain was observed in a study of OX40 agonist ivuxolimab in advanced cancers. The wider study: Every 2 weeks, ivuxolimab was infused into the patients intravenously at between 0.01 and 10 mg/kg.

The CDR3 has 15 amino acids. V dropped 4 bases and J dropped 4; count of bases not matched to a gene: 8. CDR1 KGHSH and CDR2 LQKENI come from the germline V gene. Method: immunoSEQ multiplex PCR; TCRdb's copy keeps in-frame clones and lacks some. Here the sample spans roughly 64,000 clones, more than 80% being singletons. This chain links TRBV18 with TRBJ2-7, with 9 bases identical to TRBD2. The source material was CD4+ or CD8+ T cells sorted from blood, sampled in a trial of the OX40 agonist ivuxolimab. This TCR was recovered from an adult with an advanced solid tumor such as melanoma, head and neck, liver or kidney cancer. The CDR3 spells CASSLRLAGQYEQYF. The DNA of the CDR3 is TGTGCCAGCTCACTGCGCCTAGCGGGACAGTACGAGCAGTACTTC. Full variable domain (remainder filled in from reference TRBV18 and TRBJ2-7): NAGVMQNPRHLVRRRGQEARLRCSPMKGHSHVYWYRQLPEEGLKFMVYLQKENIIDESGMPKERFSAEFPKEGPSILRIQQVVRGDSAAYFCASSLRLAGQYEQYFGPGTRLTVT.